The clone carrying this T cell receptor (beta chain) was counted a few times. V lost 5 bases, J lost 4 bases, and 3 bases stayed unmatched. The CDR3 loop spans 13 amino acids. The germline V gene has CDR1 SGHNT and CDR2 YENEEA. The sample originates from a study of T cells after yellow fever vaccination. MiXCR, run by TCRdb on the 5' RACE reads, gives a single entry per CDR3 protein. The top ten clones hold approximately 15% of a sample with 320,000 or so distinct CDR3 sequences, roughly 7.5% of them seen once. This clonotype was obtained from a man aged 18 to 35 who received the YFV17D yellow fever vaccine. The chain couples TRBV11-3 to TRBJ2-5; 8 bases agree with TRBD1. The specimen was PBMCs, collected approximately 47 days after the first yellow fever vaccination. CDR3: CASSRTGTETQYF. In nucleotides, the CDR3 is TGTGCCAGCAGCCGGACAGGGACAGAGACCCAGTACTTC.